The T cell receptor (beta chain) described here comes from a study of cytomegalovirus exposure and HLA in healthy donors. This PCR relied on a set of 60 Vbeta primers and 13 Jbeta primers. TCRdb keeps only in-frame clones here, not all; method: immunoSEQ multiplex PCR. Of fewer than 200,000 clones in the sample, approximately 76% were seen once. Deletions cut 6 bases from V and 1 base from J, with 13 bases between. Germline V gene sequence: CDR1 MDHEN, CDR2 SYDVKM. This CDR3 region has 15 residues. Notes on this clone: Other DNA sequences in this specimen translate into the identical CDR3.

J is TRBJ1-5 and V is TRBV28; perhaps TRBD1 as D (5 bases). The TCR was taken from a man aged 55 to 70 in good health and CMV-seronegative. Sequenced sample: PBMCs. In DNA form, the CDR3 reads TGTGCCAGCAGCCCTAGGGGCAGAAGCAATCAGCCCCAGCATTTT. Encoded protein: CASSPRGRSNQPQHF.